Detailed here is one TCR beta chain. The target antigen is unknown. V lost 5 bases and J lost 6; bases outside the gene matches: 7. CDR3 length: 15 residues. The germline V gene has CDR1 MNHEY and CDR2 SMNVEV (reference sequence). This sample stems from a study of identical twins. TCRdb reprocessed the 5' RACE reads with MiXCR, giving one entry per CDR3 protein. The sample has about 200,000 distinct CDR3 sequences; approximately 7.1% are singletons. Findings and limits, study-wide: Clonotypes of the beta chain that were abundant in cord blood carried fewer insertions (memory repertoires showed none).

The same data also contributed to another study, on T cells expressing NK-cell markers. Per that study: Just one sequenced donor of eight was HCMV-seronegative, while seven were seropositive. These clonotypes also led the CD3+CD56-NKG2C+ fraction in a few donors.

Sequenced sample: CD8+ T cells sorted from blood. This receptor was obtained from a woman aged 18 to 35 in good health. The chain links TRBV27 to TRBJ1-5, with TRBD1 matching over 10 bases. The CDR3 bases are TGTGCCAGCAGTGGGACAGGGGAGGACGGTCAGCCCCAGCATTTT. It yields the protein CASSGTGEDGQPQHF.